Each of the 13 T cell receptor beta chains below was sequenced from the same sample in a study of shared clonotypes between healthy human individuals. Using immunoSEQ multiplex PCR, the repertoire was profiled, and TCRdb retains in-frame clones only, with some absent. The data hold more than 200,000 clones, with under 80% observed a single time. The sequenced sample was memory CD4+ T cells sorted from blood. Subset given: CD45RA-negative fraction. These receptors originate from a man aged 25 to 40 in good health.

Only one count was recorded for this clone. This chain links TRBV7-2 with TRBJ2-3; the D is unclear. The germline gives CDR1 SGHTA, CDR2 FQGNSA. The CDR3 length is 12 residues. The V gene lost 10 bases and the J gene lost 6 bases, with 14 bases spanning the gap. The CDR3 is CATDKFSDTQYF. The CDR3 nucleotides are TGTGCCACCGACAAGTTCAGTGATACGCAGTATTTT.

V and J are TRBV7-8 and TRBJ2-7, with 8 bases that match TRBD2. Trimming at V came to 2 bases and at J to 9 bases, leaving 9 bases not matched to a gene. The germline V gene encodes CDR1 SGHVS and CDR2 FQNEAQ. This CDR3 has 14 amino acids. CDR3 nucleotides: TGTGCCAGCAGCTTACCGGGACTAGTTTCCGTGCAGTACTTC. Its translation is CASSLPGLVSVQYF.

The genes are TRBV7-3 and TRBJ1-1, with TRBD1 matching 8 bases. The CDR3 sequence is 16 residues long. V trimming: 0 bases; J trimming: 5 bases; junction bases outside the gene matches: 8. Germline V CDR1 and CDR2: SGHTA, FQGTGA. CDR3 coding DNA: TGTGCCAGCAGCTTAACGGTGTCAGGGGGCTGGACTGAAGCTTTCTTT. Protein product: CASSLTVSGGWTEAFF.

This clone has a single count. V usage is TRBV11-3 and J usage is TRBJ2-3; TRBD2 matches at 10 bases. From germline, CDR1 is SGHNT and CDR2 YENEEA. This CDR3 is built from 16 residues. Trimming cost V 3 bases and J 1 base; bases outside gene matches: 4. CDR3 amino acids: CASSLRTSGRTDTQYF. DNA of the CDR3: TGTGCCAGCAGCTTGAGGACTAGCGGCCGCACAGATACGCAGTATTTT.

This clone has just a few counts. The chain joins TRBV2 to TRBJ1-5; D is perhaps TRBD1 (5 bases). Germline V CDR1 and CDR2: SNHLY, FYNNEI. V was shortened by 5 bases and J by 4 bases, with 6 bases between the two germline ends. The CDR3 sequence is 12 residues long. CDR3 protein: CASSRQNQPQHF. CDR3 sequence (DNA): TGTGCCAGCAGTCGACAGAATCAGCCCCAGCATTTT.

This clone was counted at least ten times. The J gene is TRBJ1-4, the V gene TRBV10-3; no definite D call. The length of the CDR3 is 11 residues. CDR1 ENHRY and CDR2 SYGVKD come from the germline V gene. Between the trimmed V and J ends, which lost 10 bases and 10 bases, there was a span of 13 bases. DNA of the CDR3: TGTGCCACCCAAGATCGGCGAAAACTGTTTTTT. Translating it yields CATQDRRKLFF.

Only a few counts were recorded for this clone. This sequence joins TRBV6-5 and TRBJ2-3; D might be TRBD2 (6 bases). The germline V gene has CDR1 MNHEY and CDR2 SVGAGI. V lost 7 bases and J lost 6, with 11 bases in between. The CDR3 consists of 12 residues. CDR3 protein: CASTGERDTQYF. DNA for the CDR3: TGTGCCAGCACGGGAGAAAGGGATACGCAGTATTTT.

CDR3 in amino acids: CASSQDRAAYEQYF. The DNA for the CDR3 is TGCGCCAGCAGCCAAGATCGGGCAGCCTACGAGCAGTACTTC. The chain joins TRBV4-3 to TRBJ2-7; D is unclear. Germline CDR1 and CDR2: LGHNA and YSLEER. Trimming removed 0 bases at V and 2 bases at J, with 8 bases between. There are 14 residues in the CDR3.

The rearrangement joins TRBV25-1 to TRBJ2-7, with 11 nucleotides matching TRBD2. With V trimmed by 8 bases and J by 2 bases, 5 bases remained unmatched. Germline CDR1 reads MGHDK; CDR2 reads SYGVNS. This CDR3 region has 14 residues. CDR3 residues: CASLTSGKPYEQYF. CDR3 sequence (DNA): TGTGCCAGCCTGACTAGCGGGAAGCCCTACGAGCAGTACTTC.

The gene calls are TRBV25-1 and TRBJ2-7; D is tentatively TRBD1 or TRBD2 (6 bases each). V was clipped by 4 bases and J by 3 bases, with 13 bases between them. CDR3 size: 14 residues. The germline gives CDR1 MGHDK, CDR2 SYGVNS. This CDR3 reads CASSAEGDLYEQYF. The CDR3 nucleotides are TGTGCCAGCAGTGCGGAGGGGGACCTCTACGAGCAGTACTTC.

The CDR3 bases are TGTGCCATCAGTGAGGCTTCGGGTGGCAATCAGCCCCAGCATTTT. Translated: CAISEASGGNQPQHF. This chain connects TRBV10-3 to TRBJ1-5; unclear D gene. Trimming took 2 bases from V and 2 from J, leaving 10 bases between them. CDR1 is ENHRY, CDR2 SYGVKD, per germline. This CDR3 spans 15 amino acids.

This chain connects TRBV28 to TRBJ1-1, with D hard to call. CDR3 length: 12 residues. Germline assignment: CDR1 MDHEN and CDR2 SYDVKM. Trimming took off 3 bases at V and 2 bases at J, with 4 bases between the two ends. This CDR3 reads CASSFQNTEAFF. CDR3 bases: TGTGCCAGCAGTTTCCAAAACACTGAAGCTTTCTTT.

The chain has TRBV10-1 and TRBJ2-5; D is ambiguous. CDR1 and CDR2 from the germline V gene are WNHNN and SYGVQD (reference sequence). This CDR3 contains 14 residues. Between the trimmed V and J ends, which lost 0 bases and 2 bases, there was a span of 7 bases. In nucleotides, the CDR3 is TGCGCCAGCAGTGAGTCCGGACGGCAAGAGACCCAGTACTTC. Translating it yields CASSESGRQETQYF.